Below are 7 T cell receptor beta chains sequenced from a single sample in a study of identical twins. TCRdb passed the 5' RACE reads through MiXCR, listing each CDR3 protein once. The sample holds 500,000 or so distinct CDR3 sequences, about 20% seen once. These records were also assigned to another study, of T cells expressing NK-cell markers.

The sample taken for sequencing was CD4+ T cells sorted from blood. The origin of the receptors is a woman under 30 in good health.

This clonotype has a count of ten or more. The chain joins TRBV12-3 or TRBV12-4 to TRBJ2-2; weak D call: TRBD1 (6 bases). V lost 6 bases and J lost 2, with 16 bases in between. The CDR3 is 16 residues long. The CDR3 loop is CASSPRGRGNTGELFF. In nucleotides, the CDR3 is TGTGCCAGCAGCCCTCGGGGCAGGGGCAACACCGGGGAGCTGTTTTTT.

The sample holds a few counts of this clonotype. This chain links TRBV4-3 with TRBJ1-2, with 9 nucleotides matching TRBD1. This CDR3 contains 15 residues. Germline V gene lookup returns CDR1 LGHNA and CDR2 YSLEER. V was pared by 1 base and J by 3 bases, with 3 bases of the junction left unmatched. DNA for the CDR3: TGCGCCAGCAGCCAAGTAAGGACAGGGGACTATGGCTACACCTTC. This codes for CASSQVRTGDYGYTF.

The sample holds many counts of this clonotype. The chain has TRBV12-3 or TRBV12-4 and TRBJ2-7; the match to TRBD1 covers 7 bases. The V and J ends lost 5 bases and 7 bases, in that order; junction bases with no gene match: 11. CDR3 length: 14 residues. CDR3 sequence (DNA): TGTGCCAGCAGTAGGGACAGAAGAAGTGGTGAGCAGTACTTC. It translates to CASSRDRRSGEQYF.

The CDR3 bases are TGTGCCAGCAGAGCGGGAGAGGGCGGCATTCAGTACTTC. This encodes CASRAGEGGIQYF. This rearrangement joins TRBV9 to TRBJ2-4; the match to TRBD2 covers 8 bases. V was clipped by 5 bases and J by 9 bases; unmatched bases: 7. The length of the CDR3 is 13 residues. The germline V gene encodes CDR1 SGDLS and CDR2 YYNGEE. The full variable domain, in which reference TRBV9 and TRBJ2-4 provide the parts outside the CDR3, is DSGVTQTPKHLITATGQRVTLRCSPRSGDLSVYWYQQSLDQGLQFLIQYYNGEERAKGNILERFSAQQFPDLHSELNLSSLELGDSALYFCASRAGEGGIQYFGAGTRLSVL.

This clonotype appeared a few times. As DNA, the CDR3 is TGCAGTGCTTACGACACTGAAGCTTTCTTT. It is translated as CSAYDTEAFF. The chain employs TRBV20-1 and TRBJ1-1; D is uncertain. This CDR3 is 10 amino acids long. Germline V gene sequence: CDR1 DFQATT, CDR2 SNEGSKA (reference sequence). V lost 5 bases to trimming and J lost 3 bases, with 4 bases between them.

This chain links TRBV7-9 with TRBJ2-2; D is undetermined. Germline-derived CDR1 and CDR2 are SEHNR and FQNEAQ (reference sequence). Trimming shortened V by 5 bases and J by 6 bases, and 10 bases separated the two germline ends. The CDR3 length is 13 residues. CDR3: CASSPPAAGELFF. CDR3 bases: TGTGCCAGCAGCCCCCCCGCGGCCGGGGAGCTGTTTTTT. Combining the CDR3 with reference TRBV7-9 and TRBJ2-2 gives the whole variable domain DTGVSQNPRHKITKRGQNVTFRCDPISEHNRLYWYRQTLGQGPEFLTYFQNEAQLEKSRLLSDRFSAERPKGSFSTLEIQRTEQGDSAMYLCASSPPAAGELFFGEGSRLTVL.

The chain couples TRBV9 to TRBJ2-5, with D uncertain. Germline V gene sequence: CDR1 SGDLS, CDR2 YYNGEE. The CDR3 is 15 amino acids. The germline V and J ends were trimmed by 1 base and 2 bases, with 12 bases remaining between them. Here the CDR3 DNA reads TGTGCCAGCAGCGTAACCCCTAACCTTCAAGAGACCCAGTACTTC. Its translation is CASSVTPNLQETQYF.